This TCR beta chain was obtained from a study of cytomegalovirus exposure and HLA in healthy donors. General study findings and limits: Looking again later, the authors saw that most CMV-associated TCR beta chains seemed HLA-restricted. Analyses of presence/absence relied on an assumption of roughly uniform sequencing depth across donors. A prior analysis recorded that most TCR beta V segments were productive about 87% or about 30% of the time. It was likely that a cluster of highly shared sequence variants was a sequencing artifact.

CDR1 is SGHRS and CDR2 is YFSETQ in the germline V gene. The CDR3 consists of 14 residues. V lost 0 bases and J 0 bases, leaving 6 bases between the germline ends. In the PCR, 60 Vbeta and 13 Jbeta primers were used. The protocol was immunoSEQ multiplex PCR, while the TCRdb copy is restricted to in-frame clones and leaves out a portion. Of 100,000 or so clones in the sample, about 70% were seen once. In regard to this clone: Its antigen is unidentified. Other DNA variants within this sample encode the same CDR3.

This TCR was sampled from a man aged 25-40 years in good health and CMV-seronegative. The J gene is TRBJ1-2, the V gene TRBV5-1; D uncertain. The sequenced sample consisted of PBMCs. The DNA for the CDR3 is TGCGCCAGCAGCTTGGACACGCCTAACTATGGCTACACCTTC. The encoded protein is CASSLDTPNYGYTF.